This T cell receptor beta chain was recovered during a study of shared clonotypes between healthy human individuals. Per the authors' pipeline: ImmunoSEQ junction-only sequences lacked quality scores, so their filtering differed. Using immunoSEQ multiplex PCR, the repertoire was profiled, and TCRdb retains in-frame clones only, with some absent. Clone size and the V and J calls come from that table; the DNA yielded D and trimming. The top ten clones hold roughly 0.56% of a sample with roughly 1 million clones, around three quarters of them seen once. The study separated CD4+ cells into CD45RA+ naive and CD45RA-negative memory subsets. Comments on this clone: Its antigen is currently unknown. Other DNA sequences of this sample code for an identical CDR3.

Study findings and constraints: Despite large depth, sorted-subset datasets appeared incompletely sequenced. Sampling used blood alone; tissue repertoires probably differ.

V gave up 4 bases and J gave up 7 bases, with 12 bases separating them. Germline CDR1 and CDR2: SGHRS and YFSETQ. The CDR3 loop spans 13 amino acids. This TCR came from a man younger than 35 in good health. Some clones in this sample may be carry-over from other donors' samples. The sample was memory CD4+ T cells from PBMCs. The subset: CD45RA-negative fraction. The chain joins TRBV5-1 to TRBJ2-1; the D is unclear. The CDR3 spells CASSLALLNEQFF. The CDR3 region has the DNA TGCGCCAGCAGCCTGGCCCTGCTAAATGAGCAGTTCTTC.